This T cell receptor beta chain was recorded in a study of T-cell memory formation after mild COVID-19. TCRdb independently ran MiXCR on the 5' RACE reads; one entry per CDR3 protein. The table includes 430,000 or so distinct CDR3 sequences, around 27% detected once. This clonotype was seen more than once but under ten times. Germline CDR1 is SGHVS and CDR2 is FNYEAQ. This CDR3 spans 15 amino acids. V lost 1 base and J lost 4, with 13 bases in between. V gene TRBV7-6 combines with J gene TRBJ1-1, with no clear D. Sequencing used PBMCs or a T cell subset sorted from them (not recorded which). This clonotype was obtained from an adult woman who had mild COVID-19 (a few samples of this study predate the infection). Cell type and time point are not known. CDR3 sequence reads: CASSLVHGQPTEAFF. DNA for the CDR3: TGTGCCAGCAGCTTAGTCCATGGTCAACCCACTGAAGCTTTCTTT.